This T cell receptor (beta chain) stems from a study of CD8 T cells in ankylosing spondylitis. The CDR3 length is 11 residues. CDR1 and CDR2 (germline): DFQATT, SNEGSKA (reference sequence). The ends were cut back, 5 bases at V and 5 bases at J, with 10 bases in the middle. TCRdb called the 5' RACE reads again in MiXCR, with one record for every CDR3 protein. This repertoire shows 400,000 or so distinct CDR3 sequences, roughly 26% found once; its top ten account for 0.89%. The study's findings and limits: Significantly higher representation of disease-linked clones was reported for matched ankylosing spondylitis synovial fluid. A motif in TCR beta, a set of under ten highly homologous variants, appeared characteristic of ankylosing spondylitis blood. As for the disease-linked clones, they showed a CD8+ phenotype and occurred at relatively low frequencies in peripheral blood.

As for this clonotype: Its antigen remains unknown.

The rearrangement uses TRBV20-1 and TRBJ2-7, with a weak D call TRBD1 (5 bases). The receptor's source is a male donor with ankylosing spondylitis. Sequencing was done on a sample of blood, either unsorted or a sorted T cell fraction (not recorded which). CDR3 DNA sequence: TGCAGTGCTGACCAGGGTGACGAGCAGTACTTC. It yields the protein CSADQGDEQYF.